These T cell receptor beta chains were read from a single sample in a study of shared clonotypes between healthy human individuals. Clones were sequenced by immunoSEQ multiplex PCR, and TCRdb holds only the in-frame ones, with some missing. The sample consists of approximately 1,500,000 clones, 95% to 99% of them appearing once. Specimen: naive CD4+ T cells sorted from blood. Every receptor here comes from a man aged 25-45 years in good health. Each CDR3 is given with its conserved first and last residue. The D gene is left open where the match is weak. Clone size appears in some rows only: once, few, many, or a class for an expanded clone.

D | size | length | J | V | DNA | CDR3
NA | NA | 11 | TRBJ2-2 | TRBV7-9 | TGTGCCAGCAGGGACAAGGTGGAGCTGTTTTTT | CASRDKVELFF
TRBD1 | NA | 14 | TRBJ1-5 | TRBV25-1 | TGTGCCAGCAGGACAGGGTACCCCGATCAGCCCCAGCATTTT | CASRTGYPDQPQHF
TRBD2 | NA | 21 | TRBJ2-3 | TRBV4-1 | TGCGCCAGCAGCCAAGTACCCCCCTACAGCGGGAGGGTCAAAGCGACAGATACGCAGTATTTT | CASSQVPPYSGRVKATDTQYF
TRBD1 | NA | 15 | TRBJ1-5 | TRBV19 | TGTGCCAGTAGTCCGGGACAGGGGGTTAATCAGCCCCAGCATTTT | CASSPGQGVNQPQHF
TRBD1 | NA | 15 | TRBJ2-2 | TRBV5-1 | TGCGCCAGCAGCGTGACAGGGACCAACACCGGGGAGCTGTTTTTT | CASSVTGTNTGELFF
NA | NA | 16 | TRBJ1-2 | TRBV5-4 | TGTGCCAGCAGCTTGGACAGTTCCCCATCAGGCTATGGCTACACCTTC | CASSLDSSPSGYGYTF
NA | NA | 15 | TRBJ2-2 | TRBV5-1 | TGCGCCAGCAGGAGGACAGATAAAAACACCGGGGAGCTGTTTTTT | CASRRTDKNTGELFF
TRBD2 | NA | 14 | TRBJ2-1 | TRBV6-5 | TGTGCCAGCAGTGTTGGGACTAGCGCTAATGAGCAGTTCTTC | CASSVGTSANEQFF
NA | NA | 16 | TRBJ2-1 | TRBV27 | TGTGCCAGCAGCCCTACTAGAACCTGGTTATACAATGAGCAGTTCTTC | CASSPTRTWLYNEQFF
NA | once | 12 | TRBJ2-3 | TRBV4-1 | TGCGCCAGCAGCCAAGAGGCTAAGTCGTTGTATTTT | CASSQEAKSLYF
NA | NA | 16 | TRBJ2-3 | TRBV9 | TGTGCCAGCAGCGTAGACGGCGGGGCAAGCACAGATACGCAGTATTTT | CASSVDGGASTDTQYF
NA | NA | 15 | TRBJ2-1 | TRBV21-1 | TGTGCCATCAGACTAGCGGGAGTATCGGGGAATGAGCAGTTCTTC | CAIRLAGVSGNEQFF
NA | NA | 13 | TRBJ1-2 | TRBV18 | TGTGCCAGCTCACTTAGAGAGAGCTATGGCTACACCTTC | CASSLRESYGYTF